The 26 T cell receptor beta chains given below trace back to one sample, sequenced in a study of cytomegalovirus exposure and HLA in healthy donors. Primers for the PCR totalled 60 Vbeta and 13 Jbeta. Generated by immunoSEQ multiplex PCR, the TCRdb table keeps only in-frame clones and is missing some. The table has around 130,000 clones, 73% seen once. The sequencing sample was made of PBMCs. The receptors here all came from a woman in her forties in good health and CMV-seropositive.

The chain couples TRBV11-2 to TRBJ1-2; D may be TRBD1 (5 bases). Germline CDR1 and CDR2: SGHAT and FQNNGV. V was shortened by 3 bases and J by 2 bases, with 13 bases between the two germline ends. CDR3 size: 15 residues. In DNA, the CDR3 is TGTGCCAGCAGCTTCTCCGGGACTTTAAACTATGGCTACACCTTC. It encodes CASSFSGTLNYGYTF.

J is TRBJ1-1 and V is TRBV9, with 7 bases matching TRBD1. Germline-derived CDR1 and CDR2 are SGDLS and YYNGEE. CDR3 length equals 17 residues. Trimming cost V 5 bases and J 4 bases; bases outside gene matches: 17. The CDR3 DNA sequence: TGTGCCAGCAGTGGGGGAAGCTTGAGGGGGCATAGCACTGAAGCTTTCTTT. It codes for CASSGGSLRGHSTEAFF.

This clone has just a few counts. The V call is TRBV4-1, the J call TRBJ2-7; perhaps TRBD1 as D (6 bases). The CDR3 spans 15 residues. Germline loops: CDR1 MGHRA, CDR2 YSYEKL. The V end lost 5 bases, the J end lost 2 bases, and 16 bases lay between the germline ends. The chain's CDR3 is CASSIQTGRTYEQYF. DNA of the CDR3: TGCGCCAGCAGCATCCAGACAGGACGAACCTACGAGCAGTACTTC.

This clone showed up just a few times. This chain links TRBV6-1 with TRBJ2-7, with 11 bases that match TRBD1. Unmatched junction bases numbered 1, after V lost 6 bases and J lost 3 bases. Germline CDR1 MNHNS, CDR2 SASEGT. The CDR3 covers 13 residues. The CDR3: CASRDRGHYEQYF. DNA for the CDR3: TGTGCCAGCAGGGACAGGGGGCACTACGAGCAGTACTTC.

The rearrangement joins TRBV7-2 to TRBJ2-7; TRBD2 aligns across 10 bases. V trimming: 4 bases; J trimming: 6 bases; junction bases outside the gene matches: 9. Germline V lookup: CDR1 SGHTA, CDR2 FQGNSA. This CDR3 region has 15 residues. CDR3 DNA: TGTGCCAGCAGCTCTGGCCTAGCGGGAGTAGGCGAGCAGTACTTC. The encoded protein is CASSSGLAGVGEQYF.

The rearrangement links TRBV9 to TRBJ2-1, with a tentative D call TRBD2 (6 bases). Trimming pared 3 bases from V and 8 bases from J, leaving 15 bases between. This CDR3 comprises 14 residues. The germline V gene encodes CDR1 SGDLS and CDR2 YYNGEE. In DNA, the CDR3 is TGTGCCAGCAGCGCCGGGAGTAAATCAGATGAGCAGTTCTTC. It translates to CASSAGSKSDEQFF.

This clone was detected once. Germline is not matched at one junction end, which may reflect a read error. This chain connects TRBV7-2 to TRBJ2-5; TRBD2 might be the D (6 bases). The CDR3 length is 13 residues. Germline CDR1 SGHTA, CDR2 FQGNSA. The chain's CDR3 is CASSLGWRETQHF. In DNA, the CDR3 is TGTGCCAGCAGCTTAGGCTGGAGGGAGACCCAGCACTTC. Full variable domain (outside the CDR3, taken from reference TRBV7-2 and TRBJ2-5): GAGVSQSPSNKVTEKGKDVELRCDPISGHTALYWYRQSLGQGLEFLIYFQGNSAPDKSGLPSDRFSAERTGGSVSTLTIQRTQQEDSAVYLCASSLGWRETQHFGPGTRLLVL.

The chain couples TRBV5-1 to TRBJ2-1; TRBD2 matches 11 bases. CDR1 is SGHRS, CDR2 YFSETQ, per germline. CDR3 length: 16 amino acids. V shed 0 bases and J 10 bases; nucleotides not matched to a gene: 9. The CDR3 region is CASSLVSSGGTREQFF. The CDR3 DNA reads as TGCGCCAGCAGCTTGGTTTCTAGCGGGGGGACCCGCGAGCAGTTCTTC.

The J gene is TRBJ1-3, the V gene TRBV7-8, with 7 bases matching TRBD1. This CDR3 comprises 12 residues. CDR1 is SGHVS and CDR2 is FQNEAQ in the germline V gene. J lost 9 bases, V lost 3 bases, and 2 bases had no gene match. The chain's CDR3 is CASSLNRGTIYF. The CDR3 region has the DNA TGTGCCAGCAGCTTGAACAGGGGCACCATATATTTT.

CDR3 sequence reads: CASSRIGRGTNYGYTF. CDR3 sequence (DNA): TGTGCCAGCAGCCGGATCGGACGGGGGACTAACTATGGCTACACCTTC. The chain links TRBV2 to TRBJ1-2; TRBD1 might be the D (5 bases). Trimming shortened V by 6 bases and J by 0 bases, and 17 bases separated the two germline ends. The CDR3 is 16 residues long. Germline V lookup: CDR1 SNHLY, CDR2 FYNNEI.

The chain couples TRBV9 to TRBJ1-6; D is unclear. Germline loops: CDR1 SGDLS, CDR2 YYNGEE. The germline V and J ends were trimmed by 3 bases and 6 bases, with 4 bases remaining between them. The CDR3 runs 12 residues. In DNA, the CDR3 is TGTGCCAGCAGCGCCGGTAATTCACCCCTCCACTTT. This encodes CASSAGNSPLHF.

The CDR3, as DNA: TGTGCCAGCAGTTTACGTTTCACTACAGGGGTTATTGTGGGCTACACCTTC. It encodes CASSLRFTTGVIVGYTF. The chain couples TRBV28 to TRBJ1-2; TRBD1 matches 7 bases. CDR3 size: 17 residues. The V gene end was trimmed by 2 bases and the J gene end by 8 bases; junction bases not matched to a gene: 17. The germline CDR1 and CDR2 sequences are MDHEN and SYDVKM.

The chain uses TRBV18 and TRBJ2-7; TRBD2 might be the D (6 bases). V gave up 3 bases and J gave up 1 base, with 16 bases separating them. Per the germline V gene, CDR1 is KGHSH and CDR2 is LQKENI. There are 16 residues in the CDR3. CDR3 in DNA: TGTGCCAGCTCACCTCCCGGGGCAGGGAGGTCCTACGAGCAGTACTTC. It encodes CASSPPGAGRSYEQYF.

The chain links TRBV9 to TRBJ2-7, with D possibly TRBD2 on 6 matching bases. V shed 0 bases and J shed 9 bases, with 10 bases lying between them. CDR1 SGDLS and CDR2 YYNGEE come from the germline V gene. There are 12 residues in the CDR3. This chain's CDR3 is CASSVEGGRQYF. As DNA, the CDR3 is TGTGCCAGCAGCGTAGAGGGAGGACGGCAGTACTTC.

The chain links TRBV18 to TRBJ2-7, with 7 bases matching TRBD2. CDR3 length: 16 amino acids. Germline V gives CDR1 KGHSH, CDR2 LQKENI. V shed 1 base and J 8 bases; nucleotides not matched to a gene: 14. This chain's CDR3 is CASSPQKELAAIKQYF. CDR3 nucleotides: TGTGCCAGCTCACCACAAAAAGAGCTAGCGGCTATAAAGCAGTACTTC.

This rearrangement joins TRBV4-3 to TRBJ1-2; TRBD1 agrees at 11 bases. The trim removed 5 bases at V and 3 bases at J, leaving 5 bases unmatched. Germline CDR1 is LGHNA and CDR2 is YSLEER. CDR3 length equals 15 residues. The CDR3 is CASSGRDRGDYGYTF. The CDR3 DNA sequence: TGCGCCAGCAGCGGTCGGGACAGGGGGGACTATGGCTACACCTTC.

The rearrangement links TRBV9 to TRBJ2-2; D ambiguous. Germline-derived CDR1 and CDR2 are SGDLS and YYNGEE. V was clipped by 3 bases and J by 5 bases, with 14 bases between them. CDR3 length: 15 residues. The CDR3 nucleotides are TGTGCCAGCAGCGCAGAGGCTAGGAAAACCGGGGAGCTGTTTTTT. Its protein product is CASSAEARKTGELFF.

Concerning this clone: The identical CDR3 is also encoded by other nucleotide sequences in the sample. The V call is TRBV4-3, the J call TRBJ2-6; no reliable D call. Trimming cost V 0 bases and J 0 bases, with 6 bases left between them. Per the germline V gene, CDR1 is LGHNA and CDR2 is YSLEER. The CDR3 sequence is 16 residues long. The CDR3 nucleotides read TGCGCCAGCAGCCAAGATAGGAGCTCTGGGGCCAACGTCCTGACTTTC. This sequence encodes CASSQDRSSGANVLTF.

V gene TRBV29-1 combines with J gene TRBJ1-2; 8 positions agree with TRBD1. Trimming at V came to 6 bases and at J to 7 bases, leaving 7 bases not matched to a gene. Germline lookup yields CDR1 SQVTM and CDR2 ANQGSEA. The CDR3 totals 12 residues. CDR3 DNA sequence: TGCAGCGTAGGGGGACAGGAGCGTGGCTACACCTTC. It codes for CSVGGQERGYTF.

The chain couples TRBV7-2 to TRBJ2-2; TRBD1 might be the D (6 bases). Germline V gene sequence: CDR1 SGHTA, CDR2 FQGNSA. This CDR3 contains 14 residues. Trimming cost V 4 bases and J 6 bases, with 12 bases left between them. The CDR3 region has the DNA TGTGCCAGCAGCTGGGACCAGGGGTCCGGGGAGCTGTTTTTT. Translation gives CASSWDQGSGELFF.

The chain uses TRBV19 and TRBJ2-1; TRBD2 might be the D (6 bases). The CDR3 length is 15 residues. Germline V gene lookup returns CDR1 LNHDA and CDR2 SQIVND (reference sequence). Trimming took off 6 bases at V and 4 bases at J, with 16 bases between the two ends. The CDR3 DNA sequence: TGTGCCAGTAGAGTCTATGGCGGGAAGTACAATGAGCAGTTCTTC. The encoded protein is CASRVYGGKYNEQFF.

The chain uses TRBV4-2 and TRBJ2-2, with D maybe TRBD1 (6 bases). V lost 0 bases, J lost 4 bases, and 12 bases lay in between. Germline V lookup: CDR1 LGHNA, CDR2 YNFKEQ. The CDR3 runs 16 residues. The CDR3 loop reads CASSQDPGTSTGELFF. The CDR3 DNA reads as TGTGCCAGCAGCCAAGATCCCGGGACATCCACCGGGGAGCTGTTTTTT.

This rearrangement joins TRBV28 to TRBJ2-1; 10 bases match TRBD2. The length of the CDR3 is 16 residues. Germline V lookup: CDR1 MDHEN, CDR2 SYDVKM. Trimming took 3 bases from V and 4 from J; bases not matched to a gene: 6. The CDR3, as DNA: TGTGCCAGCAGTTTCCCGACTAGCGGGTTTTACAATGAGCAGTTCTTC. It encodes CASSFPTSGFYNEQFF. The variable domain in full, with the rest retrieved from reference TRBV28 and TRBJ2-1, is DVKVTQSSRYLVKRTGEKVFLECVQDMDHENMFWYRQDPGLGLRLIYFSYDVKMKEKGDIPEGYSVSREKKERFSLILESASTNQTSMYLCASSFPTSGFYNEQFFGPGTRLTVL.

J is TRBJ1-2 and V is TRBV11-2; D might be TRBD1 (6 bases). V shed 0 bases and J shed 4 bases, with 21 bases lying between them. The CDR3 has 18 amino acids. CDR1 SGHAT and CDR2 FQNNGV come from the germline V gene. Written as DNA, the CDR3 is TGTGCCAGCAGCTTAGATCGGCTGGGGGCGCGCGTCGTCTATGGCTACACCTTC. Amino acids: CASSLDRLGARVVYGYTF.

The CDR3 spells CASSPGRGRCEQYF. CDR3 in DNA: TGTGCCAGCTCACCAGGCAGGGGGCGGTGCGAGCAGTACTTC. The rearrangement uses TRBV18 and TRBJ2-7; TRBD1 matches at 8 bases. This CDR3 is 14 amino acids long. V was pared by 2 bases and J by 6 bases, with 6 bases of the junction left unmatched. Per the germline V gene, CDR1 is KGHSH and CDR2 is LQKENI.

The chain joins TRBV2 to TRBJ2-3; possibly TRBD1 for D (5 bases). CDR3 length equals 13 residues. Trimming took 4 bases from V and 2 from J, leaving 7 bases between them. Germline V lookup: CDR1 SNHLY, CDR2 FYNNEI. The CDR3 loop reads CASSVTDTDTQYF. The CDR3 DNA sequence: TGTGCCAGCAGTGTGACAGACACAGATACGCAGTATTTT.